These T cell receptor beta chains were read from a single sample in a study of vaccination and CD4 T cells after COVID-19. Which antigens these TCRs recognize remains unknown. Using its own MiXCR run on the PCR reads, TCRdb lists one record per CDR3 protein. This table holds about 17,000 distinct CDR3 sequences, approximately 50% found once. The sequenced sample was CD4+ T cells from blood, cultured in vitro, obtained about 7 months after SARS-CoV-2 vaccination. Receptor source: a human donor who had recovered from COVID-19. The CDR3 runs from the conserved cysteine through the conserved F or W. The D gene is left open where the match is weak. A row's size may be missing; if present it is once, few, many or a size class.

v_call	clone_size	j_call	d_call	cdr3_nt	cdr3_aa
TRBV20-1	.	TRBJ2-1	.	TGCAGTGCTAGAGATCCCCGGGATGGTTCTGTCAATGAGCAGTTCTTC	CSARDPRDGSVNEQFF
TRBV5-6	.	TRBJ2-7	.	TGTGCCAGCAGCCGGGGACTCCAGCTCGAGCAGTACTTC	CASSRGLQLEQYF
TRBV15	few	TRBJ1-2	.	TGTGCCACCAGCAGAGATCTGAGGGGCTACACCTTC	CATSRDLRGYTF
TRBV7-3	.	TRBJ2-5	.	TGTGCCAGCAGCTTAATAGGGCAAGAGACCCAGTACTTC	CASSLIGQETQYF
TRBV14	few	TRBJ2-5	TRBD2	TGTGCCAGCAGCCAGGGACTAGCGTCGGTGTTGACCCAGTACTTC	CASSQGLASVLTQYF
TRBV20-1	.	TRBJ2-1	TRBD2	TGCAGTGCTCGGGACCGAAAGGGACTAGCGGGAGTTGTTGAGTTCTTC	CSARDRKGLAGVVEFF
TRBV20-1	large	TRBJ2-3	.	TGCAGTGCTAACGGAAGGGACTCTGGGGCCCCAGATACGCAGTATTTT	CSANGRDSGAPDTQYF
TRBV7-2	few	TRBJ1-1	.	TGTGCCAGCAGCTTTGGCGTAGAAGCTTTCTTT	CASSFGVEAFF
TRBV7-2	.	TRBJ2-3	.	TGTGCCAGCAGCTTAGCATACACAGATACGCAGTATTTT	CASSLAYTDTQYF
TRBV20-1	.	TRBJ2-5	.	TGCAGTGCTTTCGGGCGGGTCCAAGAGACCCAGTACTTC	CSAFGRVQETQYF
TRBV24-1	.	TRBJ2-5	.	TGTGCCACCAGTGATTTAGGAGAGACCCAGTACTTC	CATSDLGETQYF
TRBV30	.	TRBJ1-1	TRBD1	TGTGCCTGGAGGCCCCCGGGACAGCGACCCGAAGCTTTCTTT	CAWRPPGQRPEAFF
TRBV10-3	.	TRBJ1-2	.	TGTGCCAGCGCCGGGACACTCACCGGCTACACCTTC	CASAGTLTGYTF
TRBV6-2/TRBV6-3	.	TRBJ2-3	.	TGTGCCAGCAGTTACATCGGGACAACAGATACGCAGTATTTT	CASSYIGTTDTQYF
TRBV7-6	few	TRBJ2-3	.	TGTGCCAGCAGCTTATTGACAGGCGGGTCAGATACGCAGTATTTT	CASSLLTGGSDTQYF
TRBV20-1	.	TRBJ2-7	.	TGCAGTGCTAGAGATGGAGGGGTGGACGAGCAGTACTTC	CSARDGGVDEQYF
TRBV4-1	.	TRBJ1-2	TRBD1	TGCGCCAGCAGCCAAGAGATGTTAGACAGGGGATCCTATGGCTACACCTTC	CASSQEMLDRGSYGYTF
TRBV7-9	few	TRBJ2-5	TRBD2	TGTGCCAGCAGCTTAGTGACAGCGGGGGCAGAGACCCAGTACTTC	CASSLVTAGAETQYF
TRBV7-9	few	TRBJ2-5	TRBD2	TGTGCCAGCAGCTGGAGAAGACTAGCGGGAGATGAGACCCAGTACTTC	CASSWRRLAGDETQYF
TRBV7-8	.	TRBJ1-2	.	TGTGCCAGCAGCTCCCTTACCAGGAGATCCTATGGCTACACTTTC	CASSSLTRRSYGYTF
TRBV20-1	few	TRBJ2-1	TRBD2	TGCAGTGCTAGCTCCGAGCGGGGGGCCCCTAGTGAGCAGTTCTTC	CSASSERGAPSEQFF
TRBV19	.	TRBJ2-7	TRBD1	TGTGCCAGTAGTATTGGGACAGGGGCGGGCGAGCAGTACTTC	CASSIGTGAGEQYF
TRBV7-2	.	TRBJ2-7	TRBD2	TGTGCCAGCACCACGGCTAGCGGGAGGCTCTCCTACGAGCAGTACTTC	CASTTASGRLSYEQYF
TRBV24-1	few	TRBJ2-5	TRBD2	TGTGCCACCAGCGTTCTAGCGGGAGGGGCGGAGACCCAGTACTTC	CATSVLAGGAETQYF
TRBV19	.	TRBJ1-5	.	TGTGCCAGTGGGACCTCCCTTAGGGGCAATCAGCCCCAGCATTTT	CASGTSLRGNQPQHF
TRBV27	once	TRBJ1-2	.	TGTGCCAGCAGCTGGGGGGGGCTGCCCTATGGCTACACCTTC	CASSWGGLPYGYTF
TRBV27	.	TRBJ2-3	.	TGTGCCAGCATGGCTAGCACAGATACGCAGTATTTT	CASMASTDTQYF
TRBV11-1	few	TRBJ1-2	.	TGTGCCAGCAGCTCAAACCGCGAACAGGGTGACAACACCTTC	CASSSNREQGDNTF
TRBV27	.	TRBJ1-6	.	TGTGCCAGCAGTTTGAGTCATGGGGGTTCACCCCTCCACTTT	CASSLSHGGSPLHF
TRBV6-1	.	TRBJ1-2	.	TGTGCCAGCAGTCTCATGGGGGTTGATGGCTACACCTTC	CASSLMGVDGYTF
TRBV7-6	.	TRBJ2-7	.	TGTGCCAGCAGCCCCGAGGACAGTCAACTGTCGCAGTACTTC	CASSPEDSQLSQYF
TRBV6-5	.	TRBJ2-3	TRBD2	TGTGCCAGCAGTTACGAACTAGCGGGAGCCGATACGCAGTATTTT	CASSYELAGADTQYF
TRBV7-3	once	TRBJ1-1	.	TGTGCCAGCAGCTCTCTCCCTCCCGTACAGCGTCCAGAAGCTTTCTTT	CASSSLPPVQRPEAFF
TRBV4-2	.	TRBJ1-5	.	TGTGCCAGCAGCCAAGATGACGGGAACATGCGGTATCAGCCCCAGCATTTT	CASSQDDGNMRYQPQHF